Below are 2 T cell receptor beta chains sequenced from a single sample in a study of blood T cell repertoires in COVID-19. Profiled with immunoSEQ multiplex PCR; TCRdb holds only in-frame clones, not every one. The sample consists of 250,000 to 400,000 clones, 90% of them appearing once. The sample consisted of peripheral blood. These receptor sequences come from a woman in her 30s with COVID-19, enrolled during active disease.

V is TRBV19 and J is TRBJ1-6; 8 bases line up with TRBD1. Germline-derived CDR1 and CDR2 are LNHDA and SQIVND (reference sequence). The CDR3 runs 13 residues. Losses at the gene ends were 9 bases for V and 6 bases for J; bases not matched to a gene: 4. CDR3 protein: CASKDRGNSPLHF. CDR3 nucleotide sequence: TGTGCCAGCAAAGACAGGGGTAATTCACCCCTCCACTTT.

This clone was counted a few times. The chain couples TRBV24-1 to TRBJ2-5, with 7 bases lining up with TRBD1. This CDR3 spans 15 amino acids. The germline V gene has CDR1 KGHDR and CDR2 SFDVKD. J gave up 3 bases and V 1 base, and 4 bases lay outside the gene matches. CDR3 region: CATSDLRTGEETQYF. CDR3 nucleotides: TGTGCCACCAGTGATTTAAGGACAGGAGAAGAGACCCAGTACTTC.